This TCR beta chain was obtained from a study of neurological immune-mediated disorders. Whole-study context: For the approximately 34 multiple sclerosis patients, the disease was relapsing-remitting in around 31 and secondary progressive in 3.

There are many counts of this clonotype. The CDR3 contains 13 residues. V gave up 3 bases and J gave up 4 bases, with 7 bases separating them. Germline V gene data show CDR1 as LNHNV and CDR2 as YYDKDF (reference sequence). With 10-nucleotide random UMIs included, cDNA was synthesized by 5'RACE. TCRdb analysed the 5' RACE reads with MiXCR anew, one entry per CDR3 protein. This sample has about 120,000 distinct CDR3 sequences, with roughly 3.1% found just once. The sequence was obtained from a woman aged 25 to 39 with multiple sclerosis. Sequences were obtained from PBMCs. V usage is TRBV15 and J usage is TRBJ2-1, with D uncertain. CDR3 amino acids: CATSREGYNEQFF. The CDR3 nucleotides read TGTGCCACCAGCAGGGAAGGGTACAATGAGCAGTTCTTC.